This TCR beta chain emerged from a study of cytomegalovirus exposure and HLA in healthy donors. PCR involved 60 Vbeta and 13 Jbeta primers. Sequencing used immunoSEQ multiplex PCR; TCRdb keeps in-frame clones, though not all of them. This sample yields approximately 88,000 clones, of which over 70% are seen a single time; around 6.4% belongs to the top ten. Study conclusions and caveats: Later, an analysis showed that TCR beta chains associated with HLA were more clonally expanded than others that were equally common.

The sample holds a few counts of this clone. What it binds is unknown. Sequencing input: PBMCs. This clonotype was obtained from a man aged 18 to 30 in good health and CMV-seropositive.

This chain's CDR3 is CASSYDAAATNYGYTF. DNA for the CDR3: TGTGCCAGCAGTTACGATGCGGCGGCTACTAACTATGGCTACACCTTC. This sequence joins TRBV6-5 and TRBJ1-2; no reliable D call. Germline CDR1 and CDR2: MNHEY and SVGAGI. V was pared by 2 bases and J by 0 bases, with 13 bases between. The CDR3 runs 16 residues.